This paragraph covers one T cell receptor (beta chain) sequence. This sample was taken from a study of control samples from healthy donors and cancer patients. Only in-frame clones appear in the TCRdb table, and some are missing; sequencing was by immunoSEQ multiplex PCR. The sample contains tens of thousands of clones, 91% of which appear only once. The receptor comes from a woman aged 40-49 years with head and neck cancer. The material sequenced was PBMCs.

DNA for the CDR3: TGTGCCAGCAGCTCACCCCGACAGGGAGGTGCAGAGACCCAGTACTTC. Protein: CASSSPRQGGAETQYF. The rearrangement joins TRBV11-2 to TRBJ2-5, with D tentatively TRBD1 (7 bases). Germline CDR1 reads SGHAT; CDR2 reads FQNNGV. The CDR3 is 16 residues long. Trimming removed 4 bases from V and 4 bases from J, with 19 bases in between.